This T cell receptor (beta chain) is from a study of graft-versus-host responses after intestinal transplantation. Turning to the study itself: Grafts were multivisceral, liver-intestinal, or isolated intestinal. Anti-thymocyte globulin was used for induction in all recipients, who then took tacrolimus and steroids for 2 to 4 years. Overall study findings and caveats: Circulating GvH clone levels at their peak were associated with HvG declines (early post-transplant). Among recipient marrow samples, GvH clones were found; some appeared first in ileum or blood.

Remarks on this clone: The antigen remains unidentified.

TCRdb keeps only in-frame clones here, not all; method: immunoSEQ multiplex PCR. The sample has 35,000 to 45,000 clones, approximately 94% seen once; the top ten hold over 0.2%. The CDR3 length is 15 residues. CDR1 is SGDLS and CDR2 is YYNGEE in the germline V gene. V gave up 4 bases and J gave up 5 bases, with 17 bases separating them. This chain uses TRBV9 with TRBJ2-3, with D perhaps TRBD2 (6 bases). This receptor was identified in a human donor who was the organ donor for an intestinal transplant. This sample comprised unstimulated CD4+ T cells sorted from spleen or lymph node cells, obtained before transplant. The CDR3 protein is CASSYGGLPGDTQYF. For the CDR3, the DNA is TGTGCCAGCAGCTACGGGGGACTCCCCGGAGATACGCAGTATTTT.